The subject of this entry is one T cell receptor (beta chain). Repertoires were generated with immunoSEQ multiplex PCR, while TCRdb's copy carries only in-frame clones and drops some. The data hold about 250,000 clones, with 84% observed a single time. V trimming: 3 bases; J trimming: 0 bases; junction bases outside the gene matches: 4. The germline V gene has CDR1 SGHAT and CDR2 FQNNGV. There are 16 residues in the CDR3. The data belong to a study of blood T cell repertoires in COVID-19. The receptor was derived from a person aged 65 to 85 with COVID-19, enrolled during active disease. This chain links TRBV11-2 with TRBJ2-3; 9 nucleotides agree with TRBD2. Input material: peripheral blood. CDR3: CASSFRRGGSTDTQYF. The DNA for the CDR3 is TGTGCCAGCAGCTTTCGGCGGGGGGGAAGCACAGATACGCAGTATTTT.